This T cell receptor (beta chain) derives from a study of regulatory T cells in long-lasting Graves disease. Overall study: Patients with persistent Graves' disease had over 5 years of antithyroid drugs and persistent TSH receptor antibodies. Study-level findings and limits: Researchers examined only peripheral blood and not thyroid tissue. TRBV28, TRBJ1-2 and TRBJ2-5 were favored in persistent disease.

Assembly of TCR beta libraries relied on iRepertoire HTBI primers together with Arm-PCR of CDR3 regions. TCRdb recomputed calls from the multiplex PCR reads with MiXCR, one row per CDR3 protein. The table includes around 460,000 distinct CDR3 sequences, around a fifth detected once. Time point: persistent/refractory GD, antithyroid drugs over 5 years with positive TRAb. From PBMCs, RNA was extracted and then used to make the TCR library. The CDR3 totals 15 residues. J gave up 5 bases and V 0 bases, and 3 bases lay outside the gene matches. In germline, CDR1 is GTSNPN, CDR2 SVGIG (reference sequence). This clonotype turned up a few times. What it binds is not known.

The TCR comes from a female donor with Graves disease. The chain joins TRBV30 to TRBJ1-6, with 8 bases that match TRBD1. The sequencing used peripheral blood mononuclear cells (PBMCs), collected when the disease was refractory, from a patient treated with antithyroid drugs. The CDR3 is CAWSVRTGHNSPLHF. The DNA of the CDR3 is TGTGCCTGGAGTGTACGGACAGGGCATAATTCACCCCTCCACTTT.